This TCR beta chain was obtained from a study of blood T cell repertoires in COVID-19 (dated by TCRdb to the early 2020s). Context from the whole study: Collaborator samples came from the United States, Italy and Spain and covered acute and convalescent phases of COVID-19. A de-identified subject ID, COVID-19 status, age in years and sex were almost always included in the sample metadata. HLA class I and class II types, where available, came from metadata supplied by the sample provider rather than from assay-based typing. Subjects who had been exposed to COVID-19, were actively infected with it, or had recovered from it provided the deeply sampled blood TCRbeta repertoires that made up the dataset. The repertoires were released in a freely available public database intended as a resource for research on the immune response to SARS-CoV-2. The samples were drawn from the first 160 participants of the ongoing ImmuneRACE study and from more than 1,000 subjects provided by 6 global collaborators. The prospective study material was composed of cDNA or gDNA derived from T cells, B-cell-depleted T cells, or PBMCs. The study at large found these results: The amount of clinical and demographic metadata varied by source and participant and was provided uncurated.

About this clone itself: It has no known antigen specificity. No base qualities exist here, and no much larger clone lies one base off it.

TCRbeta CDR3 regions were amplified from genomic DNA by means of the immunoSEQ Assay, a bias-controlled multiplex PCR. The original methods were these. The number of nucleated cells in each sample was estimated by amplification of reference gene primers within the assay. To quantify the absolute abundance of each unique TCRbeta CDR3 rearrangement, sequence reads were collapsed and filtered. For each sample, productive Simpson clonality was calculated as the square root of Simpson's diversity index over productive rearrangements. TCRdb took over this immuneACCESS table, retaining in-frame rearrangements with V and J assigned. Such tables are incomplete; in checked studies, under half of the missing clones stem from an unresolved V gene, and the remainder is unexplained. V and J calls and clone size come straight from that table; D and trimming were deduced from the DNA. The sample table holds about 260,000 clones, of which around 89% were seen once. The ten largest clones capture 2.4% of the sample.

Participants in the prospective study were aged roughly 18 to 100 years, lived in approximately 26 United States geographic areas, and enrolled through a virtual design. In the prospective study, cohorts were assigned on the basis of participant-reported clinical history obtained from a screening survey and a study questionnaire. For ImmuneRACE Cohort 3, a participant was defined as recovered based on two consecutive negative NP/OP PCR tests, clearance by a healthcare professional, or resolution of symptoms. Mobile phlebotomists in the prospective study collected whole blood, serum and a nasopharyngeal or oropharyngeal swab from every participant. Additional blood draws and questionnaires over a roughly two-month period could optionally be provided by prospective study participants. Before DNA extraction, blood samples from the prospective study were shipped at room temperature or frozen. The TCR was taken from a woman aged 18-29 years who had recovered from COVID-19. Material for sequencing was PBMCs or T cells enriched from blood (not recorded which).

The nucleotides are TGTGCCAGTAGGGAGGGCCTCGGGTATGGCTACACCTTC. Translated, it gives CASREGLGYGYTF. The chain is assembled from TRBV19 and TRBJ1-2, with no confidently assigned D gene. According to the germline V gene (reference sequence), CDR1 reads LNHDA and CDR2 reads SQIVND. V is pared back by 6 bases and J by 5 bases, with 13 bases lying between the germline termini. The CDR3 starts with the cysteine, ends with the phenylalanine, and has 13 residues. This entry keeps only the CDR3 DNA: 39 bases, framed from base 1.